These T cell receptor beta chains were read from a single sample in a study of shared clonotypes between healthy human individuals. Measured with immunoSEQ multiplex PCR; TCRdb has only the in-frame clones, and not every one. The table records approximately 2.5 million clones, 93% of them present only once. The sample comprised naive CD4+ T cells from PBMCs. The receptors originated from a man aged 18-30 years in good health. Some clones in this sample may be carry-over from other donors' samples. The CDR3 runs from the conserved cysteine through the conserved F or W. D genes are given only for firm matches. Not all rows give a size; the values are once, few, many and, for expanded clones, a class.

V gene: TRBV5-4
J gene: TRBJ1-1
clone size: once
D gene: NA
CDR3 protein: CASSPILNTEAFF
CDR3 DNA: TGTGCCAGCAGCCCGATCCTGAACACTGAAGCTTTCTTT

V gene: TRBV5-1
J gene: TRBJ2-2
clone size: once
D gene: NA
CDR3 protein: CASSLAGYNTGELFF
CDR3 DNA: TGCGCCAGCAGCTTGGCCGGGTACAACACCGGGGAGCTGTTTTTT

V gene: TRBV29-1
J gene: TRBJ2-7
clone size: once
D gene: TRBD2
CDR3 protein: CSVEGGSGRLYEQYF
CDR3 DNA: TGCAGCGTTGAAGGCGGTAGCGGGAGATTGTACGAGCAGTACTTC

V gene: TRBV5-1
J gene: TRBJ2-1
clone size: NA
D gene: TRBD2
CDR3 protein: CASSLSSGAYNEQFF
CDR3 DNA: TGCGCCAGCAGCTTGTCTAGCGGAGCTTACAATGAGCAGTTCTTC

V gene: TRBV27
J gene: TRBJ2-3
clone size: NA
D gene: TRBD2
CDR3 protein: CASSWRAGGGDTQYF
CDR3 DNA: TGTGCCAGCAGTTGGAGAGCGGGAGGGGGAGATACGCAGTATTTT

V gene: TRBV28
J gene: TRBJ1-1
clone size: NA
D gene: NA
CDR3 protein: CASSLWTGGNTEAFF
CDR3 DNA: TGTGCCAGCAGTTTATGGACAGGCGGTAACACTGAAGCTTTCTTT

V gene: TRBV7-8
J gene: TRBJ1-2
clone size: NA
D gene: NA
CDR3 protein: CASSLALGGGRSGLINGYTF
CDR3 DNA: TGTGCCAGCAGCTTAGCCCTCGGGGGGGGGCGGTCGGGATTGATTAATGGCTACACCTTC

V gene: TRBV18
J gene: TRBJ2-3
clone size: once
D gene: TRBD1
CDR3 protein: CASSQNRGGLDTQYF
CDR3 DNA: TGTGCCAGCTCACAAAACAGGGGCGGTTTAGATACGCAGTATTTT

V gene: TRBV5-6
J gene: TRBJ2-3
clone size: NA
D gene: NA
CDR3 protein: CASSSRGDISTDTQYF
CDR3 DNA: TGTGCCAGCAGCTCCAGGGGGGATATAAGCACAGATACGCAGTATTTT

V gene: TRBV30
J gene: TRBJ1-2
clone size: once
D gene: NA
CDR3 protein: CAWSVLAGYTF
CDR3 DNA: TGTGCCTGGAGTGTATTAGCTGGCTACACCTTC

V gene: TRBV6-4
J gene: TRBJ2-1
clone size: NA
D gene: TRBD2
CDR3 protein: CASSGQPGLAGAGNEQFF
CDR3 DNA: TGTGCCAGCAGTGGCCAACCGGGACTAGCGGGAGCGGGCAATGAGCAGTTCTTC

V gene: TRBV28
J gene: TRBJ2-3
clone size: NA
D gene: TRBD2
CDR3 protein: CASSKREAGTDTQYF
CDR3 DNA: TGTGCCAGCAGTAAGCGGGAGGCCGGCACAGATACGCAGTATTTT

V gene: TRBV28
J gene: TRBJ1-1
clone size: NA
D gene: TRBD1
CDR3 protein: CATREPNRGTEAFF
CDR3 DNA: TGTGCCACCCGAGAACCAAACAGGGGGACTGAAGCTTTCTTT

V gene: TRBV7-2
J gene: TRBJ2-1
clone size: NA
D gene: TRBD2
CDR3 protein: CASSLARGLTSGRAREQFF
CDR3 DNA: TGTGCCAGCAGCTTAGCCCGTGGCCTGACTAGCGGGAGGGCCAGGGAGCAGTTCTTC

V gene: TRBV28
J gene: TRBJ1-2
clone size: once
D gene: NA
CDR3 protein: CAVTRETDGYTF
CDR3 DNA: TGTGCCGTCACCAGGGAGACGGATGGCTACACCTTC

V gene: TRBV10-1
J gene: TRBJ2-1
clone size: NA
D gene: TRBD1
CDR3 protein: CASSGNRGQDNEQFF
CDR3 DNA: TGCGCCAGCAGTGGTAACAGGGGGCAGGACAATGAGCAGTTCTTC

V gene: TRBV28
J gene: TRBJ1-5
clone size: once
D gene: TRBD1
CDR3 protein: CASREAGTGENQPQHF
CDR3 DNA: TGTGCCAGCAGGGAAGCCGGGACAGGGGAAAATCAGCCCCAGCATTTT